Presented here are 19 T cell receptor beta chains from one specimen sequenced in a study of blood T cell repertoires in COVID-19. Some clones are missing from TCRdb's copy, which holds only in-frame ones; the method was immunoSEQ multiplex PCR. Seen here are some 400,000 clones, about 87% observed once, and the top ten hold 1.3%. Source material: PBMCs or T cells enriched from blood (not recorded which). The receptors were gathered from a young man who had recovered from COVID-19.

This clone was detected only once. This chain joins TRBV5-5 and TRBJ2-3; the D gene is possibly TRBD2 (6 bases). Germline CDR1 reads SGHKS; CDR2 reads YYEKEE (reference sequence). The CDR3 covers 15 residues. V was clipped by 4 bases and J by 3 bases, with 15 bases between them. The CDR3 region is CASSDAGLSTDTQYF. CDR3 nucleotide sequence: TGTGCCAGCAGCGACGCGGGGTTGTCTACAGATACGCAGTATTTT.

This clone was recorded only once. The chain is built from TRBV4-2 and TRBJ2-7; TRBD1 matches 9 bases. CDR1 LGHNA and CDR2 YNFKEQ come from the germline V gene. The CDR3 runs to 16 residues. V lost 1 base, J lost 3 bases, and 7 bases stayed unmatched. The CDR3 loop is CASSQVAPGQGYEQYF. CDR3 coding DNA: TGTGCCAGCAGCCAAGTAGCACCGGGACAGGGCTACGAGCAGTACTTC.

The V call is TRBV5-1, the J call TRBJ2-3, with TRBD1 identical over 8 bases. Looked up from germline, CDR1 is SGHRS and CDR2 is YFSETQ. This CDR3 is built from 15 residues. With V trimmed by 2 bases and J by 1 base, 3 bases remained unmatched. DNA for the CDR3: TGCGCCAGCAGCTTTGCAGGGGGCGGCACAGATACGCAGTATTTT. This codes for CASSFAGGGTDTQYF.

Here the CDR3 reads CASSLRQGENQPQHF. The CDR3 coding sequence is TGTGCCAGCAGCTTAAGACAGGGAGAGAATCAGCCCCAGCATTTT. The rearrangement joins TRBV7-2 to TRBJ1-5, with 7 bases lining up with TRBD1. The V gene end was trimmed by 2 bases and the J gene end by 4 bases; junction bases not matched to a gene: 5. The CDR3 spans 15 residues. Germline V gene lookup returns CDR1 SGHTA and CDR2 FQGNSA.

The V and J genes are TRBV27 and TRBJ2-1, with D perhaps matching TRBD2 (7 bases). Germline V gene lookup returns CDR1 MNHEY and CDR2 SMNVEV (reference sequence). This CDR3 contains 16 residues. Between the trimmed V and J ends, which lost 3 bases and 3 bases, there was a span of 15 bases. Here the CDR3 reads CASSFPGGGGYNEQFF. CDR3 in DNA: TGTGCCAGCAGTTTCCCTGGGGGCGGGGGCTACAATGAGCAGTTCTTC.

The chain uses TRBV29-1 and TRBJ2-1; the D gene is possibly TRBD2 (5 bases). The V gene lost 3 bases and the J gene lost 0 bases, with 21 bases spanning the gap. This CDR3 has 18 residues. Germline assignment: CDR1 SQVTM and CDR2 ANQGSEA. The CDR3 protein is CSVEALTLDWSSYNEQFF. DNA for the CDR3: TGCAGCGTTGAGGCCTTAACCTTGGACTGGAGCTCCTACAATGAGCAGTTCTTC.

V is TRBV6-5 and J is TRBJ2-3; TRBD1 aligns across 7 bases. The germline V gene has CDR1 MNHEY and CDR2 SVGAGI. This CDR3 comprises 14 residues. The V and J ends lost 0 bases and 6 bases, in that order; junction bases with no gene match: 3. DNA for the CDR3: TGTGCCAGCAGTTACTCCCCACAGGGGGATACGCAGTATTTT. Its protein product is CASSYSPQGDTQYF.

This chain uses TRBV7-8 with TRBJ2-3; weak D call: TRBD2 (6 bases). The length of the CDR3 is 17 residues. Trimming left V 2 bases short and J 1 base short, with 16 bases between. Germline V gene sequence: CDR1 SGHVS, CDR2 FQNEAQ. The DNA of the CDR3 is TGTGCCAGCAGCTTAAAGGGTTCGGGGGTGGGCACAGATACGCAGTATTTT. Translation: CASSLKGSGVGTDTQYF.

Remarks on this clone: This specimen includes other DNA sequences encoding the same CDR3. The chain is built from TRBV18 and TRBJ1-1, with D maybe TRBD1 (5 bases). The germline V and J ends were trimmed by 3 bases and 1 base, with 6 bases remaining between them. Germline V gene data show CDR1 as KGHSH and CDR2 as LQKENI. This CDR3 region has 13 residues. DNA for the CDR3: TGTGCCAGCTCACCTGGACAGAACACTGAAGCTTTCTTT. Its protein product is CASSPGQNTEAFF.

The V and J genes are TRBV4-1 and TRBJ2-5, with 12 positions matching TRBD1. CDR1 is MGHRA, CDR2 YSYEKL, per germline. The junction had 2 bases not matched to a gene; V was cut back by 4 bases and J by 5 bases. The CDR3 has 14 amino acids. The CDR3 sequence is CASSPGTGGETQYF. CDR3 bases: TGCGCCAGCAGCCCCGGGACAGGGGGCGAGACCCAGTACTTC.

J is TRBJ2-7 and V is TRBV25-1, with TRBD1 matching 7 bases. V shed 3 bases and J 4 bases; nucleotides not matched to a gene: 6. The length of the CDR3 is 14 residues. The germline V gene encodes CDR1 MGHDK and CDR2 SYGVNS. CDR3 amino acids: CASSDDGRGYEQYF. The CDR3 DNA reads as TGTGCCAGCAGTGATGATGGCAGGGGGTACGAGCAGTACTTC.

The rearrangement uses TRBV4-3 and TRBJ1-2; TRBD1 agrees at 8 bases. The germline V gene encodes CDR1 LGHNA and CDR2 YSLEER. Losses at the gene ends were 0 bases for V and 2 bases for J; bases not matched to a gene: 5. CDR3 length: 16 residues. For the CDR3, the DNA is TGCGCCAGCAGCCAAGACCGGACAGGGAGGAACTATGGCTACACCTTC. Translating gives CASSQDRTGRNYGYTF.

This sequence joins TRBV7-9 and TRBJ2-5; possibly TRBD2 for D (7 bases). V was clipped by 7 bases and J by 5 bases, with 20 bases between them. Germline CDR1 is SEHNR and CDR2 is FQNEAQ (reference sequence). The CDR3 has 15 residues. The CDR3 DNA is TGTGCCAGCACCCGCGGCGGGGGCTCGGGGGAGACCCAGTACTTC. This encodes CASTRGGGSGETQYF.

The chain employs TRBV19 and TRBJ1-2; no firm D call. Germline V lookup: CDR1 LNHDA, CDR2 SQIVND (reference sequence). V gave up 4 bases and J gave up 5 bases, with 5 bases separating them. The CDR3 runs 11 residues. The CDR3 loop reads CASSTVYGYTF. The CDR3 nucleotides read TGTGCCAGTAGTACCGTGTATGGCTACACCTTC.

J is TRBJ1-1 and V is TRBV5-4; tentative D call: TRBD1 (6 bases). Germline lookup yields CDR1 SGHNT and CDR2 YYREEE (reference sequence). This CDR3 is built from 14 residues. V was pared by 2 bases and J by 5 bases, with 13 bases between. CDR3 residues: CASSLQGIGTEAFF. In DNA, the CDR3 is TGTGCCAGCAGCTTACAGGGTATAGGGACTGAAGCTTTCTTT. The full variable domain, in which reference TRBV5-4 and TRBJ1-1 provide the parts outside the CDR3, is ETGVTQSPTHLIKTRGQQVTLRCSSQSGHNTVSWYQQALGQGPQFIFQYYREEENGRGNFPPRFSGLQFPNYSSELNVNALELDDSALYLCASSLQGIGTEAFFGQGTRLTVV.

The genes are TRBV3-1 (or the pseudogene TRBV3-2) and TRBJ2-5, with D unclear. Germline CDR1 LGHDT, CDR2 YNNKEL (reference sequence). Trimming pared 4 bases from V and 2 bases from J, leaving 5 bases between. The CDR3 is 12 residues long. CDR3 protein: CASSPNQETQYF. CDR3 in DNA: TGTGCCAGCAGCCCCAATCAAGAGACCCAGTACTTC.

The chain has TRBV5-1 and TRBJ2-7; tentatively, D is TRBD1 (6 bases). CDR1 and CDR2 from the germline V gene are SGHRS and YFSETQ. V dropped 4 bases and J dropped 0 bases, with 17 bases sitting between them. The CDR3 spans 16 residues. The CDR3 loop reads CASSRQVAASSYEQYF. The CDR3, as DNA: TGCGCCAGCAGCCGACAGGTGGCGGCCAGCTCCTACGAGCAGTACTTC.

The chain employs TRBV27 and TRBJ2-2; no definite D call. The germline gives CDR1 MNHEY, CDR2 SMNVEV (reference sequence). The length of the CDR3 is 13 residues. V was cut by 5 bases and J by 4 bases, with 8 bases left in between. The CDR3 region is CASSPPVTGELFF. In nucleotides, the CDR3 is TGTGCCAGCAGTCCGCCGGTCACCGGGGAGCTGTTTTTT.

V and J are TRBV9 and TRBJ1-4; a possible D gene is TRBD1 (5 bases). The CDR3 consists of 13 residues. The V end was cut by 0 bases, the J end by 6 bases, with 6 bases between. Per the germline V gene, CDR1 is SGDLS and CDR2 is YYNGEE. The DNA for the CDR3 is TGTGCCAGCAGCGTAGGGGGGGATGAAAAACTGTTTTTT. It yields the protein CASSVGGDEKLFF.